The rows below give T cell receptor beta chains drawn from one sample of a study of graft-versus-host responses after intestinal transplantation. For these receptors, no antigen is known. The protocol was immunoSEQ multiplex PCR, while the TCRdb copy is restricted to in-frame clones and leaves out a portion. The sample includes over 100,000 clones, 85% to 95% seen only once; the top ten take approximately 1%. The sample was unstimulated CD8+ T cells sorted from spleen or lymph node cells, taken before transplant. These receptors were obtained from a human donor who was the organ donor for an intestinal transplant. Both conserved end residues are part of each CDR3. The D gene is left open where the match is weak. The size entry is marked missing in some rows and otherwise reads once, few, many or a size class.

>TRBV6-5|-|TRBJ2-1|-
TGTGCCAGCAAATCCAGCGGGCATTACAATGAGCAGTTCTTC
CASKSSGHYNEQFF
>TRBV19|-|TRBJ2-1|-
TGTGCCAGTAGTATCGGGGGAAATAATGAGCAGTTCTTC
CASSIGGNNEQFF
>TRBV2|-|TRBJ2-7|-
TGTGCCAGCAGGATTGGACTCGCCTACGAGCAGTACTTC
CASRIGLAYEQYF
>TRBV21-1|-|TRBJ2-3|-
TGTGCCGCGGAGCAAACTAGCGGGAGAAGAGATACGCAGTATTTT
CAAEQTSGRRDTQYF
>TRBV7-9|-|TRBJ2-1|TRBD1
TGTGCCAGCAGCCAGACAGGGGCCCCCAATGAGCAGTTCTTC
CASSQTGAPNEQFF
>TRBV6-5|once|TRBJ2-7|TRBD2
TGTGCCAGCAGCCCGGGACTAGCCTCCTACGAGCAGTACTTC
CASSPGLASYEQYF
>TRBV5-8|-|TRBJ2-1|TRBD2
TGTGCCAGCAGCAGGGGGCTGGGACTAGCGGGCTACAATGAGCAGTTCTTC
CASSRGLGLAGYNEQFF
>TRBV29-1|-|TRBJ2-1|TRBD2
TGCAGCCACTCCGGGACTAGCACCAATGAGCAGTTCTTC
CSHSGTSTNEQFF
>TRBV4-3|-|TRBJ2-7|-
TGCGCCAGCAGCCAAGGTTACGCAGGCACCTACGAGCAGTACTTC
CASSQGYAGTYEQYF
>TRBV29-1|-|TRBJ1-4|-
TGCAGCGCCAACGACAGGAGGAATGAAAAACTGTTTTTT
CSANDRRNEKLFF
>TRBV6-4|-|TRBJ1-5|-
TGTGCCAGCATAGACAGCAATCAGCCCCAGCATTTT
CASIDSNQPQHF
>TRBV19|-|TRBJ2-3|TRBD2
TGTGCCAGTACTCCTCACGGACTAGCGGCCACAGATACGCAGTATTTT
CASTPHGLAATDTQYF
>TRBV7-9|-|TRBJ2-2|-
TGTGCCAGCAGCCTACCCGGCGCAGACACCGGGGAGCTGTTTTTT
CASSLPGADTGELFF
>TRBV27|few|TRBJ1-2|TRBD1
TGTGCCAGCAGTTTACACAGGGGGGGACCCTATGGCTACACCTTC
CASSLHRGGPYGYTF
>TRBV5-6|-|TRBJ1-2|TRBD1
TGTGCCAGCAGCTTGGCCGGTACAGGGGGCATCGGTGGCTACACCTTC
CASSLAGTGGIGGYTF
>TRBV28|-|TRBJ1-5|-
TGTGCCAGCACGACCACCACAGGGATCCAGCCCCAGCATTTT
CASTTTTGIQPQHF
>TRBV28|-|TRBJ1-4|-
TGTGCCAGCAGCCAGGACCAGGAAAAACTGTTTTTT
CASSQDQEKLFF
>TRBV7-8|-|TRBJ2-7|-
TGTGCCAGCAGCTTAGTGGGGTACGAGCAGTACTTC
CASSLVGYEQYF
>TRBV4-2|-|TRBJ2-1|-
TGTGCCAGCAGCCAAGCCTATAGTTACAATGAGCAGTTCTTC
CASSQAYSYNEQFF
>TRBV19|-|TRBJ1-1|-
TGTGCCAGTAGTATAGCTGCGGGGATGAACACTGAAGCTTTCTTT
CASSIAAGMNTEAFF
>TRBV4-3|-|TRBJ2-2|-
TGCGCCAGCAGCCAATTAATTTTACCGGCCGCCGGGGAGCTGTTTTTT
CASSQLILPAAGELFF
>TRBV19|-|TRBJ2-7|-
TGTGCCAGTAGTATCGGCAGTGGCTCCTACGAGCAGTACTTC
CASSIGSGSYEQYF
>TRBV27|-|TRBJ2-7|-
TGTGCCAGCAGCCCCAGGGGATTGTCCTACGAGCAGTACTTC
CASSPRGLSYEQYF
>TRBV7-3|-|TRBJ2-5|TRBD2
TGTGCCAGCAGCCCCGGACTAGCGGTCCAAGAGACCCAGTACTTC
CASSPGLAVQETQYF
>TRBV6-5|-|TRBJ1-1|-
TGTGCCAGCAGTCCCGGGGACGCCACTGAAGCTTTCTTT
CASSPGDATEAFF
>TRBV28|-|TRBJ2-1|TRBD1
TGTGCCAGCAGTCAAGACAGGGCGGACAACCATGAGCAGTTCTTC
CASSQDRADNHEQFF
>TRBV4-1|-|TRBJ2-7|-
TGCGCCAGCAGCCAAGGGGAGTCCGGCTACGAGCAGTACTTC
CASSQGESGYEQYF
>TRBV6-5|-|TRBJ2-5|-
TGTGCCAGCAGCCCAGGCGGGTTGGGGACCCAGTACTTC
CASSPGGLGTQYF
>TRBV5-4|-|TRBJ1-1|-
TGTGCCAGTTGGGACGGAATGAACACTGAAGCTTTCTTT
CASWDGMNTEAFF